The clone carrying this T cell receptor (beta chain) was detected once. The sample belongs to a study of blood T cell repertoires in COVID-19. Across the study: Samples came from the United States, Italy and Spain, spanning acute and convalescent COVID-19.

The CDR3 covers 13 residues. CDR1 and CDR2 from the germline V gene are MNHEY and SMNVEV (reference sequence). V was trimmed by 2 bases and J by 7 bases, leaving 9 bases between them. Original analysis: Estimation of nucleated cell counts relied on the amplification of reference gene primers. Repertoires were generated with immunoSEQ multiplex PCR, while TCRdb's copy carries only in-frame clones and drops some. V and J calls plus clone size are reproduced from that table; the DNA served to infer D and trimming. The sample holds roughly 150,000 clones, 79% seen once. The source is a man over 45 with active or convalescent COVID-19. Sequencing input: peripheral blood. The chain couples TRBV27 to TRBJ2-1; possibly TRBD1 for D (5 bases). The CDR3 here is CASSLARANEQFF. The CDR3 region has the DNA TGTGCCAGCAGTTTAGCCAGGGCGAATGAGCAGTTCTTC.